This section outlines one T cell receptor (beta chain) sequence together with its context. The V and J ends lost 0 bases and 4 bases respectively, with 12 bases between them. The CDR3 has 16 residues. From germline, CDR1 is MGHRA and CDR2 YSYEKL. Using immunoSEQ multiplex PCR, the repertoire was profiled, and TCRdb retains in-frame clones only, with some absent. The table has about 500,000 clones, roughly 87% seen once; the top ten hold 0.7%. The record originates from a study of blood T cell repertoires in COVID-19. The source is a woman younger than 30 who had recovered from COVID-19. Specimen: PBMCs or T cells enriched from blood (not recorded which). The chain uses TRBV4-1 and TRBJ1-4; D gene unclear. Here the CDR3 reads CASSQERGRFNEKLFF. The DNA for the CDR3 is TGCGCCAGCAGCCAAGAGCGAGGGAGATTTAATGAAAAACTGTTTTTT.